The clone carrying this TCR beta chain was seen more than once but under ten times. Its antigen remains unidentified. The data originate from a study of beta chain features in type 1 diabetes. Study-level findings and limits: Fewer junction insertions and more nucleotide deletions appeared in type 1 diabetes patients.

Every isolated RNA sample was fully reverse transcribed, so sequencing captured expressed TCRB transcripts. Sequencing was performed with immunoSEQ multiplex PCR; in TCRdb, only in-frame clones are kept and a portion is missing. The data hold around 190,000 clones, with around 13% observed a single time. CDR3 size: 14 residues. V lost 3 bases, J lost 4 bases, and 9 bases lay in between. The V gene's germline CDR1 is SEHNR and CDR2 FQNEAQ (reference sequence). Sequenced input: central memory CD4+ T cells from blood. The rearrangement links TRBV7-9 to TRBJ2-2; D is perhaps TRBD1 (6 bases). This receptor was taken from a woman younger than 35 in good health. The CDR3 DNA follows: TGTGCCAGCAGCTTGTTCAGGGGCACCGGGGAGCTGTTTTTT. It encodes CASSLFRGTGELFF.